This is a list of T cell receptor beta chains from one sample in a study of blood T cells in healthy people across ages. TCRdb recomputed calls from the 5' RACE reads with MiXCR, one row per CDR3 protein. The sample contains roughly 730,000 distinct CDR3 sequences, more than 50% of which appear only once. The specimen sequenced was blood. Receptor source: a middle-aged man in good health. Each CDR3 is given with its conserved first and last residue. The D gene is left open where the match is weak. A clone size is listed for some rows: how often the clone was seen (once, few, many), or a class if it is expanded.

d_call	v_call	clone_size	cdr3_length	j_call	cdr3_nt	cdr3_aa
TRBD2	TRBV12-5	-	16	TRBJ2-5	TGTGCTAGTGGCCGAGGATTGGCTAGCGGGCCAGAGACCCAGTACTTC	CASGRGLASGPETQYF
TRBD2	TRBV7-6	-	18	TRBJ2-7	TGTGCCAGCAGCTTAGCGCCTTCGACTAGCGGGAGGGTCTACGAGCAGTACTTC	CASSLAPSTSGRVYEQYF
TRBD1	TRBV20-1	-	14	TRBJ1-4	TGCAGTGCTAGGGACAGGGGGCATGGGGAAAAACTGTTTTTT	CSARDRGHGEKLFF
-	TRBV27	-	15	TRBJ2-3	TGTGCCAGCAGTTCCGGGGTAGGAGGCACAGATACGCAGTATTTT	CASSSGVGGTDTQYF
-	TRBV29-1	-	15	TRBJ2-4	TGCAGCGTTGAAGTTCCCAGGGGAGCCAAAAACATTCAGTACTTC	CSVEVPRGAKNIQYF
-	TRBV6-6	few	13	TRBJ2-5	TGTGCCAGCACTTCTGGGTCTAAAGAGACCCAGTACTTC	CASTSGSKETQYF
TRBD1	TRBV30	-	14	TRBJ2-4	TGTGCCTGGAGACAGGGGGGAGCCAAAAACATTCAGTACTTC	CAWRQGGAKNIQYF
TRBD2	TRBV6-2/TRBV6-3	-	15	TRBJ2-1	TGTGCCAGCAGAAGGACTAGCGGGAGTCGAGGTGAGCAGTTCTTC	CASRRTSGSRGEQFF
-	TRBV20-1	-	13	TRBJ2-3	TGCAGTGCCCTTTGGGGCCCCACAGATACGCAGTATTTT	CSALWGPTDTQYF
TRBD1	TRBV10-3	-	16	TRBJ2-1	TGTGCCATCAGTGAAGCGGACAGGGTCAACTACAATGAGCAGTTCTTC	CAISEADRVNYNEQFF
TRBD1	TRBV12-3/TRBV12-4	few	20	TRBJ2-6	TGTGCCAGCAGTTCTACCCTCGGGACAGGGGTTCTTGGTGGGGCCAACGTCCTGACTTTC	CASSSTLGTGVLGGANVLTF
-	TRBV28	-	14	TRBJ2-7	TGTGCCAGCAGTTTTCGCCACGGGGGCGGCGAGCAGTACTTC	CASSFRHGGGEQYF
TRBD1	TRBV12-3/TRBV12-4	-	14	TRBJ1-5	TGTGCCAGCAGTGCCACAGGGGGCAATCAGCCCCAGCATTTT	CASSATGGNQPQHF
TRBD2	TRBV7-8	few	14	TRBJ2-5	TGTGCCAGCAGCTTTAGCGGGCCCCAAGAGACCCAGTACTTC	CASSFSGPQETQYF
-	TRBV5-1	-	18	TRBJ2-7	TGCGCCAGCAGCTTGGGACTAAGGACAGCCGTGTACACCTACGAGCAGTACTTC	CASSLGLRTAVYTYEQYF
-	TRBV25-1	few	16	TRBJ2-5	TGTGCCAGCAGTTCAGAGGGTACAGGGCCGCGGGAGACCCAGTACTTC	CASSSEGTGPRETQYF
-	TRBV18	-	17	TRBJ2-7	TGTGCCAGCTCACTCTCCCAGTTAATCGTAGAGACCTACGAGCAGTACTTC	CASSLSQLIVETYEQYF
-	TRBV15	few	17	TRBJ2-3	TGTGCCACCAGCAGAGATCTAATGACCGGCGGCACAGATACGCAGTATTTT	CATSRDLMTGGTDTQYF